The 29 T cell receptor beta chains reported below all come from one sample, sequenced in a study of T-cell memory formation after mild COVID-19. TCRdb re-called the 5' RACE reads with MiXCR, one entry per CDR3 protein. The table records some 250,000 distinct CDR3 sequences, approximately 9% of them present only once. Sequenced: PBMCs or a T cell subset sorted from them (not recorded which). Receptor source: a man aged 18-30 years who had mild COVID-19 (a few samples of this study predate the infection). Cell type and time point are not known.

In nucleotides, the CDR3 is TGCGCCAGCAGCTCCGACGGGACAGGCTATGGCTACACCTTC. It yields the protein CASSSDGTGYGYTF. V and J are TRBV5-1 and TRBJ1-2; TRBD1 aligns across 8 bases. The J segment lost 4 bases and the V segment lost 3 bases, leaving 5 bases of the junction unmatched. In germline, CDR1 is SGHRS, CDR2 YFSETQ. The CDR3 is 14 amino acids.

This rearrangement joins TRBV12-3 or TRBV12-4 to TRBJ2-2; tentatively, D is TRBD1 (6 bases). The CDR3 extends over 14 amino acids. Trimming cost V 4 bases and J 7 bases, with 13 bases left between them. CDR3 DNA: TGTGCCAGCAGTTCCATAGGACAGTTCGGGGAGCTGTTTTTT. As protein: CASSSIGQFGELFF.

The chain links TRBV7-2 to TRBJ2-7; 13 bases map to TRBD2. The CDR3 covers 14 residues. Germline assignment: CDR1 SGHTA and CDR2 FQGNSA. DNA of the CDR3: TGTGCCAGCAGCAAAATACTAGCGGGGGGGGCCCTCCAGGTC. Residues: CASSKILAGGALQV.

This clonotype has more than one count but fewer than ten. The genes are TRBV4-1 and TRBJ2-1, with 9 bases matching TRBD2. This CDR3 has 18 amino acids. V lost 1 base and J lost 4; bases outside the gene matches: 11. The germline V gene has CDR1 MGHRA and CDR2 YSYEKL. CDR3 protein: CASSQVGRGGIWYNEQFF. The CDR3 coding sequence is TGCGCCAGCAGCCAAGTTGGGCGGGGGGGGATATGGTACAATGAGCAGTTCTTC.

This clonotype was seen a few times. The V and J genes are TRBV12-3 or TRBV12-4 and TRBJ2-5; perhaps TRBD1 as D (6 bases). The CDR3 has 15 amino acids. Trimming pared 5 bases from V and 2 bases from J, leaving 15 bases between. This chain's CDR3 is CASSRGQRDQETQYF. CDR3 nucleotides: TGTGCCAGCAGTCGCGGACAGAGGGATCAAGAGACCCAGTACTTC.

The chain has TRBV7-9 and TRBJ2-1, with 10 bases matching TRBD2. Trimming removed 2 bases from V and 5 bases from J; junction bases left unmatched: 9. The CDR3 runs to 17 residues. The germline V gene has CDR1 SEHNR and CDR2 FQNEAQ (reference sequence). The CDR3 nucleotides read TGTGCCAGCAGCTTACCCAGCGGGGGGGCGAGGCACAATGAGCAGTTCTTC. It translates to CASSLPSGGARHNEQFF. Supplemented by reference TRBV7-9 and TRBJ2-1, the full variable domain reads DTGVSQNPRHKITKRGQNVTFRCDPISEHNRLYWYRQTLGQGPEFLTYFQNEAQLEKSRLLSDRFSAERPKGSFSTLEIQRTEQGDSAMYLCASSLPSGGARHNEQFFGPGTRLTVL.

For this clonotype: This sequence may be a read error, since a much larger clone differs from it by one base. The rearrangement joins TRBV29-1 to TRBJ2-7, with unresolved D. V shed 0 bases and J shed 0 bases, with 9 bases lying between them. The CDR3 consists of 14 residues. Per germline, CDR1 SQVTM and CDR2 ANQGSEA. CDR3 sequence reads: CSVEDDGFSYEQYF. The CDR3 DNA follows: TGCAGCGTTGAAGATGACGGATTCTCCTACGAGCAGTACTTC.

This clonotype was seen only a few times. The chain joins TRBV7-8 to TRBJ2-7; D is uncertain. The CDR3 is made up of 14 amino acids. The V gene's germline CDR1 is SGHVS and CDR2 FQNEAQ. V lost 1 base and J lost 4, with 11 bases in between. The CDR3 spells CASSLGSRMYEQYV. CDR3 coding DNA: TGTGCCAGCAGCTTAGGTTCGCGGATGTACGAGCAGTACGTC.

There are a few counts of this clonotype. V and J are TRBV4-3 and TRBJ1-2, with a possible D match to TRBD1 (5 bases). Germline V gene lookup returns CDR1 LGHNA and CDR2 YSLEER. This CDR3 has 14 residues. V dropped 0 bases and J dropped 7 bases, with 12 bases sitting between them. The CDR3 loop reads CASSQEEGLGGYTF. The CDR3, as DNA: TGCGCCAGCAGCCAAGAAGAGGGGCTCGGTGGCTACACCTTC.

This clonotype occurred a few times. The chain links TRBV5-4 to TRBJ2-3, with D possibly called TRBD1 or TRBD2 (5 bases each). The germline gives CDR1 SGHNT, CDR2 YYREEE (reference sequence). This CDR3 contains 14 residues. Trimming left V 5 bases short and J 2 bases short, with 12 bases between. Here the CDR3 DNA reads TGTGCCAGCAGAACCGGGACCACCACAGATACGCAGTATTTT. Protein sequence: CASRTGTTTDTQYF.

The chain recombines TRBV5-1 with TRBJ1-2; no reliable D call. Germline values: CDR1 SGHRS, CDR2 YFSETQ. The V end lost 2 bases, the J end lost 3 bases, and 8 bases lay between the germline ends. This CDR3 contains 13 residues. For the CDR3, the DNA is TGCGCCAGCAGCTTCTCAGACGACTATGGCTACACCTTC. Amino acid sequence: CASSFSDDYGYTF.

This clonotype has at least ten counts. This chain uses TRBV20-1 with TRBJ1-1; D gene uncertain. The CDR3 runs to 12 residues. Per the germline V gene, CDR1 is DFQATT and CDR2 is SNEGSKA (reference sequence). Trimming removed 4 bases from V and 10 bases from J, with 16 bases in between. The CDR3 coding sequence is TGCAGTGCTATAGCCGGGAACGTTGGAGCTTTCTTT. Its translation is CSAIAGNVGAFF.

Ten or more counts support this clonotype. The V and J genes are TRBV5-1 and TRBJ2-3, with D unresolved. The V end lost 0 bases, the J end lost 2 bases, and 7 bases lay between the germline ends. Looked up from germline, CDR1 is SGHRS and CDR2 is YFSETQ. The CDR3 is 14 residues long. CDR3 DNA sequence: TGCGCCAGCAGCTTGGTGGGAATCACAGATACGCAGTATTTT. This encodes CASSLVGITDTQYF.

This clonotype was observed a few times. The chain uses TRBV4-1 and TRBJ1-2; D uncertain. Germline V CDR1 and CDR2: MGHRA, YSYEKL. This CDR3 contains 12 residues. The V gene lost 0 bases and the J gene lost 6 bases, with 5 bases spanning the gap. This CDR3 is CASSQDPDGYTF. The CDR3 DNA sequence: TGCGCCAGCAGCCAAGATCCAGATGGCTACACCTTC.

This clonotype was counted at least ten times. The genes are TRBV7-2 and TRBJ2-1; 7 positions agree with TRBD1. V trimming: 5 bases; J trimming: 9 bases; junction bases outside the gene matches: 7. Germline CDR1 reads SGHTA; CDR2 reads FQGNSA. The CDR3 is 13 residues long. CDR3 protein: CASSLTGLTEQFF. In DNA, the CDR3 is TGTGCCAGCAGCCTGACAGGGCTCACTGAGCAGTTCTTC.

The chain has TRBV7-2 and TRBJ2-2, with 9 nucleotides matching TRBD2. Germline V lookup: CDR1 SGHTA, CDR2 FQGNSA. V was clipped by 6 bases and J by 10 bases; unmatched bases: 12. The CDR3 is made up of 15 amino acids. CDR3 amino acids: CASRPGGGVREELFF. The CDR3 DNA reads TGTGCCAGCAGGCCAGGCGGGGGGGTTCGCGAGGAGCTGTTTTTT.

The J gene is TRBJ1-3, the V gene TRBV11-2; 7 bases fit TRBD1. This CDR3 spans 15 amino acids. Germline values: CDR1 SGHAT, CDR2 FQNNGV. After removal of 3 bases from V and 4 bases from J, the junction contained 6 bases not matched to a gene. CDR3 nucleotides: TGTGCCAGCAGCTTCGCGGGACAGAGGGGAAACACCATATATTTT. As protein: CASSFAGQRGNTIYF.

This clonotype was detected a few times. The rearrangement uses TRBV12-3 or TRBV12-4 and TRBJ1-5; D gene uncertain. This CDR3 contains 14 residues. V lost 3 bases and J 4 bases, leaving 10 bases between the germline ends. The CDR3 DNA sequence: TGTGCCAGCAGTTTTACGGGGTATAATCAGCCCCAGCATTTT. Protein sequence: CASSFTGYNQPQHF.

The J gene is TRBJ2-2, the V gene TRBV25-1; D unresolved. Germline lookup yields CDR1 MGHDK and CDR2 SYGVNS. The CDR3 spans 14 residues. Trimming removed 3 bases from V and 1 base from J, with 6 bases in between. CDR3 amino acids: CASSDTRNTGELFF. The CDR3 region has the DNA TGTGCCAGCAGTGACACACGGAACACCGGGGAGCTGTTTTTT.

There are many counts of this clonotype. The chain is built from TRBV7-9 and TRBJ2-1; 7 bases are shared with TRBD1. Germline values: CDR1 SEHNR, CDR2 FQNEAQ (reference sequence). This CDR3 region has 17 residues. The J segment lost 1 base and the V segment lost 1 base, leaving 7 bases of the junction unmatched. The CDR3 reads CASSLEGGQLSYNEQFF. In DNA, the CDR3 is TGTGCCAGCAGCTTAGAAGGGGGACAGCTATCCTACAATGAGCAGTTCTTC.

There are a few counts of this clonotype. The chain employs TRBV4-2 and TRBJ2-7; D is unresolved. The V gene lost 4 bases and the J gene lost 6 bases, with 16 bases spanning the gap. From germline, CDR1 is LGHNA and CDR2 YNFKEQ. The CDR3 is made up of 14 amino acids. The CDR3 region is CASSLGKGTVEQYF. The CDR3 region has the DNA TGTGCCAGCAGCCTGGGGAAGGGAACGGTCGAGCAGTACTTC.

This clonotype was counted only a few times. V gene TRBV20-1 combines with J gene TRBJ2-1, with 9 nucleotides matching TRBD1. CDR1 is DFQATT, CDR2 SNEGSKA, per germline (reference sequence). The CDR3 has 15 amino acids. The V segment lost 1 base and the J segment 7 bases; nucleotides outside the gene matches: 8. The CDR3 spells CSARVGTGTWNEQFF. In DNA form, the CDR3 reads TGCAGTGCTAGAGTGGGGACAGGGACGTGGAATGAGCAGTTCTTC.

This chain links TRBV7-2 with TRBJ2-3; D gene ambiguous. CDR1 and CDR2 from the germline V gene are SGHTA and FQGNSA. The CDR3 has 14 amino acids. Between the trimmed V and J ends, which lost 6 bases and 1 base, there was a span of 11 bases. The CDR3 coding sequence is TGTGCCAGCAGGACCACTGTGGGCACAGATACGCAGTATTTT. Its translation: CASRTTVGTDTQYF.

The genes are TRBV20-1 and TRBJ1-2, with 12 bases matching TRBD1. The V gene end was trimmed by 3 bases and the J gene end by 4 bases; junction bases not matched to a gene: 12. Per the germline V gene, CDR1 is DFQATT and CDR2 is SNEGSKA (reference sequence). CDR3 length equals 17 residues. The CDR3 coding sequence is TGCAGTGCTAGCCCCGCCCGGGGACAGGGGGCGTTCTATGGCTACACCTTC. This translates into CSASPARGQGAFYGYTF.

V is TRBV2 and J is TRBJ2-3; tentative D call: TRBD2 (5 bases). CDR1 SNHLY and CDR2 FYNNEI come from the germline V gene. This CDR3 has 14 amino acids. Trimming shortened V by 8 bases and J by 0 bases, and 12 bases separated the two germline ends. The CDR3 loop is CASRRERSTDTQYF. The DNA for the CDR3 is TGTGCCAGCCGGCGTGAGCGGAGCACAGATACGCAGTATTTT.

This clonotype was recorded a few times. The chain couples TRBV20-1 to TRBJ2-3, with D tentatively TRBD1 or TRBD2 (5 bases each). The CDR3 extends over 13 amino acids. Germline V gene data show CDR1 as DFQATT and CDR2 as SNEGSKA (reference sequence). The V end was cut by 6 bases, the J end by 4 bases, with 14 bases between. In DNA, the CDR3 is TGCAGTGCCGAAATGCAGGGAGCAGATACGCAGTATTTT. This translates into CSAEMQGADTQYF.

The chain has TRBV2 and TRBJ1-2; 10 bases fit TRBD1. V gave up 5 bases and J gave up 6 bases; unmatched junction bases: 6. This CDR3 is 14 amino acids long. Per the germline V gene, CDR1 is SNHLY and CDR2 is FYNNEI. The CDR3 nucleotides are TGTGCCAGCAGTTTGACAGGGGGCTCGGATGGCTACACCTTC. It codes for CASSLTGGSDGYTF.

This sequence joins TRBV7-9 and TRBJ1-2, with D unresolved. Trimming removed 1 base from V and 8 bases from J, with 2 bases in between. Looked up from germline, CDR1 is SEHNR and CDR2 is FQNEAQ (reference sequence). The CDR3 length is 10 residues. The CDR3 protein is CASSLEGYTF. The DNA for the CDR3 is TGTGCCAGCAGCTTAGAGGGCTACACCTTC.

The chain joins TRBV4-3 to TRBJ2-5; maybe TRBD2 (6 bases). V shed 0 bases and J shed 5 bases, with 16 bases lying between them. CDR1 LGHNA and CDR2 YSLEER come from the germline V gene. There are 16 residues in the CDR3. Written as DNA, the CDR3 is TGCGCCAGCAGCCAAGATCGCTTTGGAGCGGGCGAGACCCAGTACTTC. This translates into CASSQDRFGAGETQYF.